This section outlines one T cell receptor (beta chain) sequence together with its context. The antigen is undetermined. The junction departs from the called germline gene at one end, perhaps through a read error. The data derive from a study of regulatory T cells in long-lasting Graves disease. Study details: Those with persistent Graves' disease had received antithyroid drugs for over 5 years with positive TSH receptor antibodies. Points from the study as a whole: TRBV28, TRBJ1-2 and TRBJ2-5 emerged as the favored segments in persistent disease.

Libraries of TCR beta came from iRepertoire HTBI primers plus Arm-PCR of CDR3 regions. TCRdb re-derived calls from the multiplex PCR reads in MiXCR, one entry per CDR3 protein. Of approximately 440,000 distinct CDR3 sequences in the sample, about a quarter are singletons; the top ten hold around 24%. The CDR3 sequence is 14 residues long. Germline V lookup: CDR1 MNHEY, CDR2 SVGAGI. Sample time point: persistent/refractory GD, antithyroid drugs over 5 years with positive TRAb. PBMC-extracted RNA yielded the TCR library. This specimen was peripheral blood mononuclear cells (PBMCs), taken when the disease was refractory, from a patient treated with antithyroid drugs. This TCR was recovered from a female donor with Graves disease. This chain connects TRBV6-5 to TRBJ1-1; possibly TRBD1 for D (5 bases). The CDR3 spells CTSSYHRTDTEAFF. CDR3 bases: TGTACCAGCAGTTACCACAGGACCGACACTGAAGCTTTCTTT.